This T cell receptor (beta chain) stems from a study of T cell changes during pregnancy in multiple sclerosis. This table comes from immunoSEQ multiplex PCR, and its TCRdb copy is limited to in-frame clones, with some not included. Among 98,000 or so clones listed, over 85% were seen once. This CDR3 region has 19 residues. This receptor was identified in a female donor with multiple sclerosis, enrolled in a pregnancy study. The starting material was peripheral blood, obtained after pregnancy. This sequence joins TRBV12-2 and TRBJ2-3; whether TRBD2, the table's D call, matches the DNA was not checked. TRBV12-2 is designated a pseudogene. The CDR3: CASRPGTSGRGGSTDTQYF. CDR3 nucleotides: TGTGCAAGTCGACCCGGGACTAGCGGGAGAGGGGGGAGCACAGATACGCAGTATTTT.